The clone carrying this T cell receptor (beta chain) was counted at least ten times. The CDR3 covers 15 residues. CDR1 and CDR2 from the germline V gene are SGHRS and YFSETQ. J was trimmed by 6 bases and V by 1 base; bases with no gene match: 3. This sample was included in a study of spatial heterogeneity in lung cancer. MiXCR was run by TCRdb on the 5' RACE reads, yielding one entry per CDR3 protein. The sample lists tens of thousands of distinct CDR3 sequences, roughly 4.6% occurring once. Time point in this sample: sample taken at primary tumor resection. Sequencing covered unsorted whole RNA taken from tumor, nontumor lung or frozen PBMC.

The TCR originated in a male donor with early-stage non-small cell lung cancer. The sample here was PBMCs, taken at surgery. The J gene is TRBJ1-6, the V gene TRBV5-1; 8 nucleotides line up with TRBD1. DNA for the CDR3: TGCGCCAGCAGCTTGTTCGGACAGGGTAATTCACCCCTCCACTTT. Protein: CASSLFGQGNSPLHF.